The 2 T cell receptor beta chains below were found in one sample sequenced in a study of shared clonotypes between healthy human individuals. Libraries were prepared by immunoSEQ multiplex PCR; TCRdb keeps only in-frame clonotypes and omits some of them. Among roughly 1,000,000 clones listed, 78% were seen once. Sequencing was performed on memory CD4+ T cells from PBMCs. Subset indicated: CD45RA-negative fraction. The receptors were sampled from a man in his late teens or twenties in good health. Some clones in this sample may be carry-over from other donors' samples.

This clone was detected only once. The chain is built from TRBV4-2 and TRBJ1-3, with TRBD1 matching over 7 bases. The CDR3 is made up of 16 amino acids. Trimming cost V 2 bases and J 4 bases; bases outside gene matches: 8. The germline V gene encodes CDR1 LGHNA and CDR2 YNFKEQ. The CDR3 is CASSQPPTGPGNTIYF. The CDR3 bases are TGTGCCAGCAGCCAACCCCCGACAGGGCCGGGAAACACCATATATTTT.

CDR3 DNA: TGTGCCTGGAGTGTACAGGTGGACAGGGGGCAAGGCTACACCTTC. This gives the protein CAWSVQVDRGQGYTF. The V call is TRBV30, the J call TRBJ1-2; TRBD1 matches at 11 bases. The CDR3 has 15 residues. V trimming: 0 bases; J trimming: 8 bases; junction bases outside the gene matches: 8. Per the germline V gene, CDR1 is GTSNPN and CDR2 is SVGIG (reference sequence).